The 14 T cell receptor beta chains below were found in one sample sequenced in a study of blood T cell repertoires in COVID-19. Libraries were prepared by immunoSEQ multiplex PCR; TCRdb keeps only in-frame clonotypes and omits some of them. The sample lists 300,000 to 400,000 clones; approximately 89% were seen once. The sample was peripheral blood. The receptors originated from a woman under 30 who had recovered from COVID-19.

The chain couples TRBV20-1 to TRBJ2-3; TRBD2 matches at 10 bases. Per germline, CDR1 DFQATT and CDR2 SNEGSKA (reference sequence). The CDR3 contains 15 residues. V was clipped by 3 bases and J by 5 bases; unmatched bases: 8. CDR3 sequence (DNA): TGCAGTGCTAGTGCTTCCCTAGCGGGAGTAGATACGCAGTATTTT. Translated, it gives CSASASLAGVDTQYF.

The rearrangement joins TRBV12-1 to TRBJ1-2; the tabulated D call, TRBD1, remains unverified against the DNA. TRBV12-1 is a pseudogene locus. The CDR3 contains 13 residues. CDR3 residues: CASSFATGGGYTF. The CDR3 bases are TGTGCCAGCAGCTTTGCGACAGGGGGCGGCTACACCTTC.

This chain links TRBV10-3 with TRBJ1-5; D not certain. The CDR3 covers 13 residues. The germline CDR1 and CDR2 sequences are ENHRY and SYGVKD. V was clipped by 4 bases and J by 4 bases, with 8 bases between them. The CDR3 is CAISVGGNQPQHF. The CDR3 DNA sequence: TGTGCCATCAGTGTAGGAGGGAATCAGCCCCAGCATTTT.

The CDR3 reads CAWRVGGPGLQQFF. The CDR3 DNA reads as TGTGCCTGGAGGGTGGGAGGCCCAGGGCTGCAGCAGTTCTTC. The rearrangement links TRBV30 to TRBJ2-1; weak D call: TRBD2 (6 bases). Germline V gene sequence: CDR1 GTSNPN, CDR2 SVGIG (reference sequence). The CDR3 length is 14 residues. The V gene lost 3 bases and the J gene lost 11 bases, with 20 bases spanning the gap. Full variable domain (remainder filled in from reference TRBV30 and TRBJ2-1): SQTIHQWPATLVQPVGSPLSLECTVEGTSNPNLYWYRQAAGRGLQLLFYSVGIGQISSEVPQNLSASRPQDRQFILSSKKLLLSDSGFYLCAWRVGGPGLQQFFGPGTRLTVL.

V gene TRBV5-1 combines with J gene TRBJ2-1, with D possibly TRBD2 on 6 matching bases. The CDR3 is made up of 16 amino acids. The V end lost 4 bases, the J end lost 6 bases, and 20 bases lay between the germline ends. The germline V gene has CDR1 SGHRS and CDR2 YFSETQ. CDR3 sequence reads: CASSVLALGTANEQFF. The CDR3 DNA reads as TGCGCCAGCAGCGTACTAGCATTGGGGACGGCCAATGAGCAGTTCTTC.

V and J are TRBV4-1 and TRBJ1-1; D remains ambiguous. This CDR3 is 13 amino acids long. The germline V and J ends were trimmed by 3 bases and 3 bases, with 8 bases remaining between them. CDR1 MGHRA and CDR2 YSYEKL come from the germline V gene. The CDR3 coding sequence is TGCGCCAGCAGCCATTTTGGAGACACTGAAGCTTTCTTT. This sequence encodes CASSHFGDTEAFF.

The rearrangement links TRBV6-5 to TRBJ1-2; TRBD1 matches 8 bases. V lost 6 bases to trimming and J lost 4 bases; unmatched junction nucleotides: 7. CDR1 and CDR2 from the germline V gene are MNHEY and SVGAGI. The CDR3 sequence is 14 residues long. CDR3 protein: CASRVGGTGYGYTF. CDR3 nucleotides: TGTGCCAGCAGGGTAGGGGGGACAGGCTATGGCTACACCTTC.

The chain combines TRBV15 with TRBJ1-5; D is undetermined. Germline CDR1 and CDR2: LNHNV and YYDKDF (reference sequence). Trimming left V 0 bases short and J 9 bases short, with 15 bases between. The CDR3 spans 15 residues. The CDR3 protein is CATSRDRAQERPQHF. The CDR3, as DNA: TGTGCCACCAGCAGAGATAGAGCCCAGGAACGGCCCCAGCATTTT.

The CDR3 DNA follows: TGTGCCAGCAGTCCCCGGACAGGTCAGCCCCAGCATTTT. Its translation: CASSPRTGQPQHF. The chain joins TRBV12-3 or TRBV12-4 to TRBJ1-5; 7 nucleotides line up with TRBD1. Trimming at V came to 5 bases and at J to 6 bases, leaving 4 bases not matched to a gene. The CDR3 loop spans 13 amino acids.

The CDR3 here is CASSLGPTGGETQYF. The DNA for the CDR3 is TGTGCCAGCAGCTTGGGCCCCACAGGGGGAGAGACCCAGTACTTC. This chain links TRBV5-6 with TRBJ2-5; 8 bases align to TRBD1. CDR3 length: 15 residues. Germline trimming cut 0 bases from V and 4 bases from J; bases unmatched to any gene: 5. Germline loops: CDR1 SGHDT, CDR2 YYEEEE.

The V gene is TRBV2, the J gene TRBJ2-3, with 9 bases that match TRBD2. J gave up 7 bases and V 6 bases, and 8 bases lay outside the gene matches. The CDR3 covers 14 residues. Germline V gives CDR1 SNHLY, CDR2 FYNNEI. The CDR3 DNA is TGTGCCAGCAGGCGGGAGGGCCTCTTTTATACGCAGTATTTT. Translation: CASRREGLFYTQYF.

The CDR3 DNA is TGCGCCAGCACCGGGAACACAGATACGCAGTATTTT. Protein sequence: CASTGNTDTQYF. The chain employs TRBV5-1 and TRBJ2-3; TRBD2 might be the D (5 bases). Per germline, CDR1 SGHRS and CDR2 YFSETQ. The CDR3 loop spans 12 amino acids. V lost 6 bases to trimming and J lost 2 bases, with 7 bases between them.

In DNA form, the CDR3 reads TGTGCCAGCAGCAAACTCTTGGGGACAGGGAACGAGCAGTACGTC. Encoded protein: CASSKLLGTGNEQYV. V gene TRBV21-1 combines with J gene TRBJ2-7; the table gives TRBD1 as D, unverified against the DNA. TRBV21-1 is recorded as a pseudogene. The CDR3 is 15 residues long.

The CDR3 sequence: CASSTQRQGWSSPLHF. Written as DNA, the CDR3 is TGTGCCAGTAGTACGCAGAGACAGGGATGGAGTTCACCCCTCCACTTT. V usage is TRBV19 and J usage is TRBJ1-6; 7 positions match TRBD1. After removal of 4 bases from V and 9 bases from J, the junction contained 12 bases not matched to a gene. The CDR3 has 16 amino acids. The germline V gene encodes CDR1 LNHDA and CDR2 SQIVND (reference sequence).